This is a list of T cell receptor beta chains from one sample in a study of blood T cell repertoires in COVID-19. Generated by immunoSEQ multiplex PCR, the TCRdb table keeps only in-frame clones and is missing some. The table shows under 450,000 clones, with roughly 86% occurring only once. Sequenced material: PBMCs or T cells enriched from blood (not recorded which). These receptors were collected from a young man who had recovered from COVID-19. Each CDR3 is given with its conserved first and last residue. D genes are given only for firm matches. Clone size is shown for a subset of rows, as once, few, many or a class of expanded clone.

J	size	V	D	DNA	CDR3
TRBJ1-6	NA	TRBV2	NA	TGTGCCAGCAATAGGCCAGGGGCTTCACCCCTCCACTTT	CASNRPGASPLHF
TRBJ1-5	NA	TRBV12-3/TRBV12-4	NA	TGTGCCAGCTCAAATAGCAATCAGCCCCAGCATTTT	CASSNSNQPQHF
TRBJ2-1	NA	TRBV7-9	NA	TGTGCCAGCAGCGGGGACAACTCCTACAATGAGCAGTTCTTC	CASSGDNSYNEQFF
TRBJ1-6	few	TRBV14	NA	TGTGCCAGCAGCCGAGGGCAGTATAATTCACCCCTCCACTTT	CASSRGQYNSPLHF
TRBJ2-3	NA	TRBV9	NA	TGTGCCGGCAGCGTAGGGGGGACTTACACAGATACGCAGTATTTT	CAGSVGGTYTDTQYF
TRBJ2-3	once	TRBV5-6	NA	TGTGCCAGCAGTCCCACCGATAGTACAGATACGCAGTATTTT	CASSPTDSTDTQYF
TRBJ1-2	few	TRBV3-1/TRBV3-2	TRBD1	TGTGCCAGCAGCCAAGATAGGGGACAGGGGGCTAACTATGGCTACACCTTC	CASSQDRGQGANYGYTF
TRBJ1-4	NA	TRBV30	NA	TGTGCCTGGAGTCAGGGTGTGGGAAATGAAAAACTGTTTTTT	CAWSQGVGNEKLFF
TRBJ1-4	once	TRBV27	NA	TGTGCCAGCAGTCCAATGGTTTCGGGTGAAAAACTGTTTTTT	CASSPMVSGEKLFF
TRBJ2-3	few	TRBV4-1	NA	TGCGCCAGTCATACCTCTCTCCTAGGAACAGATACGCAGTATTTT	CASHTSLLGTDTQYF
TRBJ1-5	NA	TRBV30	NA	TGTGCCTGGAACATACACAATCAGCCCCAGCATTTT	CAWNIHNQPQHF
TRBJ1-1	NA	TRBV4-1	NA	TGCGCCAGCAGCCAAGGGGTGCGGTGGCAGGGGAGCACTGAAGCTTTCTTT	CASSQGVRWQGSTEAFF
TRBJ2-7	NA	TRBV2	TRBD2	TGTGCCAGCCTGGGAGGGGTCGAGCGGGGGGACGAGCAGTACTTC	CASLGGVERGDEQYF
TRBJ2-5	NA	TRBV5-6	NA	TGTGCCAGCACCCAGGACGGGAGGACCCAGTACTTC	CASTQDGRTQYF
TRBJ2-7	once	TRBV4-3	TRBD2	TGCGCCAGCAGCCAAAACCCACTAGCGGGGGCTTACGAGCAGTACTTC	CASSQNPLAGAYEQYF
TRBJ1-2	NA	TRBV6-5	TRBD1	TGTGCCGCGGTCCCGACAGGGAGGTACTATGGCTACACCTTC	CAAVPTGRYYGYTF
TRBJ1-2	NA	TRBV6-5	TRBD1	TGTGCCAGCAGCCGAACCCAGGGGGCAGGGGGCTACACCTTC	CASSRTQGAGGYTF
TRBJ1-5	NA	TRBV5-8	NA	TGTGCCAGCAGCTTTGGGGGCGCGGGTCAGCCCCAGCATTTT	CASSFGGAGQPQHF
TRBJ1-1	NA	TRBV18	NA	TGTGCCAGCTCCCACCCGGGGGGGCAGGGGAGAACTGAAGCTTTCTTT	CASSHPGGQGRTEAFF
TRBJ1-5	NA	TRBV4-3	NA	TGCGCCAGCAGCCAAGATTCTGGGGGCCTCAATCAGCCCCAGCATTTT	CASSQDSGGLNQPQHF
TRBJ1-1	NA	TRBV3-1/TRBV3-2	NA	TGTGCCAGCAGCCAAGTGTCGGGGAGAAGGAACACTGAAGCTTTCTTT	CASSQVSGRRNTEAFF
TRBJ2-2	NA	TRBV12-3/TRBV12-4	NA	TGTGCCAGCAGTTTGTCAGGGGCCGGGGAGCTGTTTTTT	CASSLSGAGELFF